The present T cell receptor beta chain was sequenced within a study of blood T cell repertoires in COVID-19. The germline V gene encodes CDR1 MDHEN and CDR2 SYDVKM. V shed 6 bases, J shed 8 bases, and the junction held 11 bases outside the gene matches. The CDR3 is 14 amino acids. Method: immunoSEQ multiplex PCR; TCRdb's copy keeps in-frame clones and lacks some. The sample lists approximately 62,000 clones; over 80% were seen once. Source material: peripheral blood. This TCR was recovered from a human donor with active COVID-19. The donor label of this sample is uncertain. J is TRBJ1-2 and V is TRBV28, with 8 bases that match TRBD1. CDR3 sequence: CASRPLQGAPGYTF. CDR3 DNA sequence: TGTGCCAGCAGGCCACTTCAGGGGGCCCCCGGCTACACCTTC.